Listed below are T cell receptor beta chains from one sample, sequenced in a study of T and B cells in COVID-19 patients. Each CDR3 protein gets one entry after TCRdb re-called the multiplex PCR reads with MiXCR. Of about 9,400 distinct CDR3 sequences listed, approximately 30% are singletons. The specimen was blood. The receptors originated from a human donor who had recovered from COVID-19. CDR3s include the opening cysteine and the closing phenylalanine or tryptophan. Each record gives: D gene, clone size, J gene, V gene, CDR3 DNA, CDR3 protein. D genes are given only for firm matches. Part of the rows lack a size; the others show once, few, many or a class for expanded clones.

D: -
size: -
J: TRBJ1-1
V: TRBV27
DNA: TGTGCCAGCAGTTTAGGACAGACTTATCAGGGGACTGAAGCTTTCTTT
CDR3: CASSLGQTYQGTEAFF

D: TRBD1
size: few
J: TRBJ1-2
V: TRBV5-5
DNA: TGTGCCAGCAGCTTGGCGGGACAGTCAAATGGCTACACCTTC
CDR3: CASSLAGQSNGYTF

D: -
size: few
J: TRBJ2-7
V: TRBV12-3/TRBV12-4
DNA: TGTGCCAGCAGTTCCGGGACGGGGTTCGAGCAGTACTTC
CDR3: CASSSGTGFEQYF

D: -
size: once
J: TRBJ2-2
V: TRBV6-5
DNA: TGTGCCAGCAGTTACTTAGGAAAGACCGGGGAGCTGTTTTTT
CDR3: CASSYLGKTGELFF

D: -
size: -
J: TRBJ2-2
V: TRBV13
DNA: TGCGCCAGCAGCTTAGGGACAACGAACACCGGGGAGCTGTTTTTT
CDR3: CASSLGTTNTGELFF

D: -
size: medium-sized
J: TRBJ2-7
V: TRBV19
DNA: TGTGCCAGTAGTATTGGGGGATCCTCCTACGAGCAGTACTTC
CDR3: CASSIGGSSYEQYF

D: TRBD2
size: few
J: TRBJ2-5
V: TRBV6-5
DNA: TGTGCCAGCAGTTACTCACTAGCGGGGGGGCTCGGGACCCAGTACTTC
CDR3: CASSYSLAGGLGTQYF

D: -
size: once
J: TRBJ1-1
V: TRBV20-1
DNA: TGCAGTGCTAGAACCTCGCGGCCTGAAGCTTTCTTT
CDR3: CSARTSRPEAFF

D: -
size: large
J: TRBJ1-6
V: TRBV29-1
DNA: TGCAGCGTTGAGAAATATTGGGATTCACCCCTCCACTTT
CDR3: CSVEKYWDSPLHF

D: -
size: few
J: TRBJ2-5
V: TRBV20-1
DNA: TGCAGTGCTAGAGCCATACAAGAGACCCAGTACTTC
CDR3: CSARAIQETQYF

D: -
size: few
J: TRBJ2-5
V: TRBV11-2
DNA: TGTGCCAGCAGCCCCGGGGGCCAAGAGACCCAGTACTTC
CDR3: CASSPGGQETQYF

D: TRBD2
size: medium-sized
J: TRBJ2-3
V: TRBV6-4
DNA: TGTGCCAGCAGTGAAACTAGCGACACAGATACGCAGTATTTT
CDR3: CASSETSDTDTQYF

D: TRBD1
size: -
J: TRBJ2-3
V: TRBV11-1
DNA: TGTGCCAGCAGCTTCAACAGGGGTGTGGATACGCAGTATTTT
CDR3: CASSFNRGVDTQYF

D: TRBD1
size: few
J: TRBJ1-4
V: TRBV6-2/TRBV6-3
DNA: TGTGCCAGCAGTTTGCCGGGACAGGGTGGTGAAAAACTGTTTTTT
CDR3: CASSLPGQGGEKLFF

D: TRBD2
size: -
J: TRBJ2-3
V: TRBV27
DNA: TGTGCCAGCAAAAGGACTAGCGGGGGGGATACGCAGTATTTT
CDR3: CASKRTSGGDTQYF

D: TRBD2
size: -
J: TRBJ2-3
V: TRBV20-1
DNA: TGCAGTGCTCGACTAGCGGGGGCCCTAGGTCGCACAGATACGCAGTATTTT
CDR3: CSARLAGALGRTDTQYF

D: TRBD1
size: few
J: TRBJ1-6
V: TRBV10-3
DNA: TGTGCCATTTCTCGACAGGGTAGGGATAATTCACCCCTCCACTTT
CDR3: CAISRQGRDNSPLHF

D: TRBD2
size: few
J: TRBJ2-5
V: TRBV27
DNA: TGTGCCAGCAGTCCCCAAGCGGGGGACCAAGAGACCCAGTACTTC
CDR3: CASSPQAGDQETQYF

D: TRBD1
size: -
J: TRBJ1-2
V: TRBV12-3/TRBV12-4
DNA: TGTGCCAGCAGTTCTTTAGGGGGCGCGGATGGCTACACCTTC
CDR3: CASSSLGGADGYTF

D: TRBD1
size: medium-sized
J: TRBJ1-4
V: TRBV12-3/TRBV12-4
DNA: TGTGCCAGCAGTTTACAGGGGGCAGGGGAAAAACTGTTTTTT
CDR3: CASSLQGAGEKLFF

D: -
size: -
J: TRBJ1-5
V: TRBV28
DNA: TGTGCCAGCAGTTTCCGGGGGAGGAGCAATCAGCCCCAGCATTTT
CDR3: CASSFRGRSNQPQHF

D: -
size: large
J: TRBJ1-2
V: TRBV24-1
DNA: TGTGCCACCAGTGGTCGGCCCGGGGACAACGACTATGGCTACACCTTC
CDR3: CATSGRPGDNDYGYTF

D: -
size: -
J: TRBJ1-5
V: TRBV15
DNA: TGTGCCACCAGGGCAGGGGACCAGCCCCAGCATTTT
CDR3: CATRAGDQPQHF

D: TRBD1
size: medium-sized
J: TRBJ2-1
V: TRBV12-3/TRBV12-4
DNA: TGTGCCAGCACCGGGACAGGTGAGGTGAATGAGCAGTTCTTC
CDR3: CASTGTGEVNEQFF

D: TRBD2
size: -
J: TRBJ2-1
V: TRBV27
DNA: TGTGCCAGCAGTTTAGGGACTAGCGGGTTGGATGAGCAGTTCTTC
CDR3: CASSLGTSGLDEQFF

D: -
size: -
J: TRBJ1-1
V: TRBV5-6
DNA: TGTGCCAGCAGCTTAGTAGAGACTGAAGCTTTCTTT
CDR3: CASSLVETEAFF

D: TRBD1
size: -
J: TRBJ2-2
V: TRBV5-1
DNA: TGCGCCAGCACCGATACCGGGACAGGGGGCACCGGGGAGCTGTTTTTT
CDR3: CASTDTGTGGTGELFF

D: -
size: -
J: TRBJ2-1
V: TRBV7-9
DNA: TGTGCCAGCAGCTTCAGGGGCTATGAGCAGTTCTTC
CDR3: CASSFRGYEQFF

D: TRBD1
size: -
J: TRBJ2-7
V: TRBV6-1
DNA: TGTGCCACCCAGGGGGCCGCTTCTTACGAGCAGTACTTC
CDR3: CATQGAASYEQYF

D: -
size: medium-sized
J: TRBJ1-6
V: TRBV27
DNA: TGTGCCAGCAGTACCGGACAGAGGGTTTATAATTCACCCCTCCACTTT
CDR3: CASSTGQRVYNSPLHF

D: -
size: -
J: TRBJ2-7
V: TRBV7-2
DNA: TGTGCCAGCAGCCTGAACTACGAGCAGTACTTC
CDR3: CASSLNYEQYF

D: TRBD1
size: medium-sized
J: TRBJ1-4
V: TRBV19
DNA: TGTGCCAGTAGTATCCAGGGCAGGGGGGTAGAAAAACTGTTTTTT
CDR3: CASSIQGRGVEKLFF

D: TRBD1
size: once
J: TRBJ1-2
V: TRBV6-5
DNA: TGTGCCAGCAGCGATCAACAGGGGTATGACTATGGCTACACCTTC
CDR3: CASSDQQGYDYGYTF

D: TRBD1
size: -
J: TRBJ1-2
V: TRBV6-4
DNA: TGTGCCAGCAGCGTAACCGGGACAGCTAACTATGGCTACACCTTC
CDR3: CASSVTGTANYGYTF

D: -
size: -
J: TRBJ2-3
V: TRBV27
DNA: TGTGCCAGCAGTAGACTAGTGCCAGATACGCAGTATTTT
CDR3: CASSRLVPDTQYF

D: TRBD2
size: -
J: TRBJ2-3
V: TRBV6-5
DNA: TGTGCCAGCAGTTCTAGCGGGGGGGATACGCAGTATTTT
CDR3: CASSSSGGDTQYF

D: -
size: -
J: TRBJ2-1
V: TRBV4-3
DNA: TGCGCCAGCAGCCGTGACTACGGGTCAAGCTCCTACAATGAGCAGTTCTTC
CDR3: CASSRDYGSSSYNEQFF

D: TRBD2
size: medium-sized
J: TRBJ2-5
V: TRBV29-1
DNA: TGCAGCGTCAAGATAGCGGGGGGGCGTATGGAGACCCAGTACTTC
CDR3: CSVKIAGGRMETQYF

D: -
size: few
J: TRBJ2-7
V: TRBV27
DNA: TGTGCCAGCAGTTTAGTCGGGGGCCCCTACGAGCAGTACTTC
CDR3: CASSLVGGPYEQYF

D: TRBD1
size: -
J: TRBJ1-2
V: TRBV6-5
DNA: TGTGCCAGCAGTTACGGGACAGGGGGTGAAGGCTACACCTTC
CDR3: CASSYGTGGEGYTF

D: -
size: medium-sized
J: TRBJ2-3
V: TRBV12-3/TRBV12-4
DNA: TGTGCCAGCAGCCTCGTTGTAGATACGCAGTATTTT
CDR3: CASSLVVDTQYF

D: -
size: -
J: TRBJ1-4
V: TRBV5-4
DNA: TGTGCCAGCAGTTTAGATTTGGGTAGGGAAAAACTGTTTTTT
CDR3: CASSLDLGREKLFF

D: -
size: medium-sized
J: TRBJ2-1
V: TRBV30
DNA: TGTGCCTGGAGTGTTCAGGGTAAGTCCTACAATGAGCAGTTCTTC
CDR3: CAWSVQGKSYNEQFF

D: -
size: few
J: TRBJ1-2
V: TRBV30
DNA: TGTGCCTGGAGTCTACAGGCTAACTATGGCTACACCTTC
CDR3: CAWSLQANYGYTF

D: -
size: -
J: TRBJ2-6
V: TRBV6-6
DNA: TGTGCCAGCAGTTACCCTCCCACAGGGTACTCTGGGGCCAACGTCCTGACTTTC
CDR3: CASSYPPTGYSGANVLTF

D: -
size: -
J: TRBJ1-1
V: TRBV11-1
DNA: TGTGCCAGCAGCTTAGCGCTGGGTTTTCAGGGAATGAACACTGAAGCTTTCTTT
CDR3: CASSLALGFQGMNTEAFF